This TCR beta chain was obtained from a study of CD8 T cells in ankylosing spondylitis. Study-wide results and limits: Reports of some motif variants in reactive arthritis synovial fluid and blood predate this one. Characteristic, it appeared, of ankylosing spondylitis blood was a TCR beta motif of about eight highly homologous variants. Clones linked to disease, bearing a CD8+ phenotype, were relatively rare in peripheral blood.

The CDR3 contains 13 residues. V was shortened by 7 bases and J by 4 bases, with 14 bases between the two germline ends. There are many counts of this clonotype. Its specificity is not known. Each CDR3 protein is one row after TCRdb ran MiXCR on the 5' RACE reads. The sample has approximately 240,000 distinct CDR3 sequences, 20% to 30% seen once; the top ten hold 0.61%. The V call is TRBV12-3 or TRBV12-4, the J call TRBJ2-7; maybe TRBD2 (6 bases). The sample consisted of blood, either unsorted or a sorted T cell fraction (not recorded which). The receptor was derived from a male donor with ankylosing spondylitis or in good health (not recorded which). The CDR3, as DNA: TGTGCCAGCACGGGGGTCTCTAGGTACGAGCAGTACTTC. Its translation is CASTGVSRYEQYF.